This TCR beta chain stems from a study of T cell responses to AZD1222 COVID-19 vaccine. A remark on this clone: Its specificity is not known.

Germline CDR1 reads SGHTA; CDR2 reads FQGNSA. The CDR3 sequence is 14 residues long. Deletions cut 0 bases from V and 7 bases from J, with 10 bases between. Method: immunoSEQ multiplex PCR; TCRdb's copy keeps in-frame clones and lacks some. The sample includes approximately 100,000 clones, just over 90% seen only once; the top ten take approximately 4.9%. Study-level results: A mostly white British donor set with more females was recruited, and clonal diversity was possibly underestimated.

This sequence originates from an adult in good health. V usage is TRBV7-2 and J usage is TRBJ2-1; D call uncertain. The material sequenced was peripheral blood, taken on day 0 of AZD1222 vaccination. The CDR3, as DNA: TGTGCCAGCAGCTTAGCCGGGCCGTTGAATGAGCAGTTCTTC. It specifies CASSLAGPLNEQFF.